This entry lists 14 T cell receptor beta chains sequenced from one sample in a study of immune heterogeneity within non-small cell lung tumors. In a multiplex PCR, 32 V and 13 J primers amplified TCR beta CDR3. MiXCR was run by TCRdb on the multiplex PCR reads, yielding one entry per CDR3 protein. The data contain some 1,900 distinct CDR3 sequences, 45% to 55% of them singletons. Genomic DNA extracted from bulk tumor tissue served as template. A total of 450 to 700 ng was used per sample. Surgical sampling yielded several biopsies per primary tumor (spaced far apart). Surgery that was curative in intent was performed on patients with untreated, newly diagnosed non-small cell lung cancer. Sequenced sample: lung tumor tissue. Receptors were obtained from a man in his 70s with non-small cell lung cancer.

The chain employs TRBV20-1 and TRBJ2-3, with no clear D. CDR1 is DFQATT, CDR2 SNEGSKA, per germline (reference sequence). The CDR3 runs 11 residues. Trimming shortened V by 3 bases and J by 4 bases, and 5 bases separated the two germline ends. The CDR3 loop reads CSARWADTQYF. The CDR3 bases are TGCAGTGCTAGGTGGGCAGATACGCAGTATTTT.

V is TRBV6-1 and J is TRBJ2-1; no reliable D call. Trimming shortened V by 5 bases and J by 5 bases, and 13 bases separated the two germline ends. Germline CDR1 reads MNHNS; CDR2 reads SASEGT. CDR3 size: 14 residues. The CDR3 is CASSSRTQDNEQFF. CDR3 nucleotides: TGTGCCAGCAGTAGCCGGACCCAGGACAATGAGCAGTTCTTC.

This clonotype was counted between two and nine times. The CDR3 loop reads CASSATRGGVSEEQYF. CDR3 nucleotide sequence: TGTGCCAGCAGCGCGACTCGTGGGGGGGTGTCGGAAGAGCAGTACTTC. The genes are TRBV7-2 and TRBJ2-7; 7 bases are a match to TRBD2. CDR3 size: 16 residues. Trimming cost V 5 bases and J 7 bases; bases outside gene matches: 17. Germline assignment: CDR1 SGHTA and CDR2 FQGNSA.

CDR3 loop: CASSLEFSEAFF. The CDR3 region has the DNA TGTGCCAGCAGCTTAGAATTTTCTGAAGCTTTCTTT. V usage is TRBV7-9 and J usage is TRBJ1-1; D gene uncertain. Germline-derived CDR1 and CDR2 are SEHNR and FQNEAQ (reference sequence). V was cut by 1 base and J by 6 bases, with 6 bases left in between. The length of the CDR3 is 12 residues.

The table lists this clonotype with a few counts. This chain's CDR3 is CASSLGGEVAGELFF. The CDR3 region has the DNA TGTGCCAGCAGCTTGGGAGGGGAGGTAGCCGGGGAGCTGTTTTTT. The chain couples TRBV7-8 to TRBJ2-2; TRBD2 aligns across 7 bases. Germline CDR1 and CDR2: SGHVS and FQNEAQ. Trimming removed 3 bases from V and 6 bases from J; junction bases left unmatched: 7. This CDR3 has 15 residues.

Concerning this clonotype itself: The germline gene is not matched at one end of the junction; a read error may be the cause. This chain joins TRBV19 and TRBJ2-1, with D unclear. Germline CDR1 is LNHDA and CDR2 is SQIVND (reference sequence). The CDR3 is 15 amino acids. The CDR3 sequence: CASSVEVPSVNEQFF. DNA for the CDR3: TGTGCCAGTAGTGTAGAGGTACCATCGGTAAATGAGCAGTTCTTC.

The CDR3 reads CASSEARSNQVTEAFF. The CDR3 bases are TGTGCCAGCAGTGAAGCGCGATCTAATCAGGTCACTGAAGCTTTCTTT. The V call is TRBV2, the J call TRBJ1-1; D not certain. Trimming took off 0 bases at V and 4 bases at J, with 15 bases between the two ends. CDR1 and CDR2 (germline): SNHLY, FYNNEI. This CDR3 region has 16 residues.

This clonotype was seen just once. The V call is TRBV5-1, the J call TRBJ2-2, with no clear D. The CDR3 consists of 13 residues. Trimming removed 0 bases at V and 4 bases at J, with 4 bases between. Germline CDR1 and CDR2: SGHRS and YFSETQ. In DNA, the CDR3 is TGCGCCAGCAGCTTGGCGGTCACCGGGGAGCTGTTTTTT. It codes for CASSLAVTGELFF.

This clonotype was detected a few times. The chain employs TRBV2 and TRBJ1-1, with a tentative D call TRBD1 (5 bases). The CDR3 is 15 amino acids. Germline V gives CDR1 SNHLY, CDR2 FYNNEI. V dropped 5 bases and J dropped 8 bases, with 21 bases sitting between them. The CDR3 sequence is CASSTGVEGTVEAFF. CDR3 sequence (DNA): TGTGCCAGCAGTACGGGGGTAGAGGGGACCGTGGAAGCTTTCTTT.

By share of the sample, this clonotype is large (0.1 to 1%). The chain links TRBV20-1 to TRBJ1-3, with TRBD1 as a possible D gene (5 bases). Germline lookup yields CDR1 DFQATT and CDR2 SNEGSKA (reference sequence). V shed 6 bases and J shed 3 bases, with 12 bases lying between them. The CDR3 length is 13 residues. In nucleotides, the CDR3 is TGCAGTGCCACCGGGACGCTTGGAAACACCATATATTTT. Protein sequence: CSATGTLGNTIYF.

This chain joins TRBV6-1 and TRBJ1-2; D uncertain. Germline V gene lookup returns CDR1 MNHNS and CDR2 SASEGT. The CDR3 consists of 12 residues. Trimming took 6 bases from V and 7 from J, leaving 12 bases between them. The CDR3 coding sequence is TGTGCCAGCAGATTGGATCAGAGTGGCTACACCTTC. Its protein is CASRLDQSGYTF.

The rearrangement links TRBV20-1 to TRBJ1-2; D ambiguous. The CDR3 has 14 amino acids. The V and J ends lost 7 bases and 4 bases respectively, with 19 bases between them. Germline lookup yields CDR1 DFQATT and CDR2 SNEGSKA (reference sequence). The CDR3 nucleotides are TGCAGTGTGAGTGGAGAGGCCCGCCCCTATGGCTACACCTTC. This sequence encodes CSVSGEARPYGYTF.

The rearrangement uses TRBV30 and TRBJ2-2; TRBD2 matches at 9 bases. The trim removed 4 bases at V and 2 bases at J, leaving 11 bases unmatched. The CDR3 is 17 residues long. Per germline, CDR1 GTSNPN and CDR2 SVGIG (reference sequence). The chain's CDR3 is CAWNSLRGRGNTGELFF. Written as DNA, the CDR3 is TGTGCCTGGAACAGTCTGCGCGGGAGGGGAAACACCGGGGAGCTGTTTTTT.

The chain combines TRBV7-9 with TRBJ2-7; 8 bases fit TRBD1. V trimming: 5 bases; J trimming: 2 bases; junction bases outside the gene matches: 8. CDR1 SEHNR and CDR2 FQNEAQ come from the germline V gene (reference sequence). The CDR3 totals 15 residues. The CDR3 reads CASSTDRGIPYEQYF. As DNA, the CDR3 is TGTGCCAGCAGCACCGACAGGGGCATTCCCTACGAGCAGTACTTC. Complete variable domain (other parts from reference TRBV7-9 and TRBJ2-7): DTGVSQNPRHKITKRGQNVTFRCDPISEHNRLYWYRQTLGQGPEFLTYFQNEAQLEKSRLLSDRFSAERPKGSFSTLEIQRTEQGDSAMYLCASSTDRGIPYEQYFGPGTRLTVT.